The source of this TCR beta chain is a study of CXCR3-negative and CXCR3-positive naive CD8 T cells. The TRB libraries of cDNA were built by UMI-labeled 5' RACE. TCRdb processed the 5' RACE reads again and assigns one entry to each CDR3 protein, with no DNA. Reported are 75,000 to 95,000 distinct CDR3 sequences; the ten largest clones contain approximately 1.1%. CDR1 and CDR2 from the germline V gene are MNHEY and SVGAGI. The CDR3 is 16 residues long. Study findings and constraints: Naive cells used TRBV-TRBJ genes in much the same way whether CXCR3-negative or CXCR3-positive; memory cells did not.

A note on this clonotype: Its antigen is currently unknown.

Every CD8+ subset sample held 250,000 to 300,000 flow-sorted cells, done in triplicate. Sequenced sample: naive CXCR3- CD8+ T cells from blood. Subset described: CD45RO-CCR7+CD27+CD95- naive CD8+ T cells lacking CXCR3 (TNR3-). The source of this sequence is a human donor in good health. Some clones in this sample may be carry-over from other donors' samples. This chain joins TRBV6-5 and TRBJ1-2; TCRdb calls TRBD1, which cannot be checked without DNA. The CDR3 reads CASSYEWTGDPHGYTF.